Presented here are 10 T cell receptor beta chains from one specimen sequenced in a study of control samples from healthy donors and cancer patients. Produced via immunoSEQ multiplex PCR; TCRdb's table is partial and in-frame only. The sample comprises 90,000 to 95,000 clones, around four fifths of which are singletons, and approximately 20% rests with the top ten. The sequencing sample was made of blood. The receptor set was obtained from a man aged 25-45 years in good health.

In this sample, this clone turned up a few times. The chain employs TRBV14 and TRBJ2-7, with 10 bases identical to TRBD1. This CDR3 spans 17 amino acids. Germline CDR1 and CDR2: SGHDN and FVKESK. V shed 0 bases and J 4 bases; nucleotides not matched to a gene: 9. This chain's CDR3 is CASSQDIRDRGSYEQYF. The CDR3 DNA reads TGTGCCAGCAGCCAAGATATCCGGGACAGGGGTTCGTACGAGCAGTACTTC.

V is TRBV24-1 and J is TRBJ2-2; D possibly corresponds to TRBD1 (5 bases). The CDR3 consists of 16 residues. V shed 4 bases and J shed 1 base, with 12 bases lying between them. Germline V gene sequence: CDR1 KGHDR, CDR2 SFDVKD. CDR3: CATSDPRTGNTGELFF. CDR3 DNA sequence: TGTGCCACCAGTGACCCCCGTACAGGGAACACCGGGGAGCTGTTTTTT.

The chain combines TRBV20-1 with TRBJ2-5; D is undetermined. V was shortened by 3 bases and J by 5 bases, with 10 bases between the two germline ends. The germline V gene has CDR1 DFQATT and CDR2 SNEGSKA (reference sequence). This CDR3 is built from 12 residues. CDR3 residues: CSASPPLETQYF. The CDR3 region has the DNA TGCAGTGCTAGTCCCCCGTTGGAGACCCAGTACTTC.

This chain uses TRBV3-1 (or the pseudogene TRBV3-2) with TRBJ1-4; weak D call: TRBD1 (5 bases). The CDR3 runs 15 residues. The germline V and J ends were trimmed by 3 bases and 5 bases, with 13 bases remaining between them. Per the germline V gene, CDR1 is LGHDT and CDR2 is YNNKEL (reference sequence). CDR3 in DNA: TGTGCCAGCAGCCAGATATGGGGCTCGAATGAAAAACTGTTTTTT. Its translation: CASSQIWGSNEKLFF.

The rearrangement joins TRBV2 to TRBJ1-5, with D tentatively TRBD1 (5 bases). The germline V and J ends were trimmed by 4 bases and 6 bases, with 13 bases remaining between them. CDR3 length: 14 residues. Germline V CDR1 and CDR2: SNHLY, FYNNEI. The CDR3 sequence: CASSVAGGGQPQHF. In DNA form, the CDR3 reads TGTGCCAGCAGTGTGGCAGGCGGGGGTCAGCCCCAGCATTTT.

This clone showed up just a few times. The CDR3 sequence: CASSDLTGGDGYTF. In DNA, the CDR3 is TGCGCCAGCAGCGACCTCACAGGGGGCGATGGCTACACCTTC. The J gene is TRBJ1-2, the V gene TRBV4-1; TRBD1 matches 9 bases. Germline assignment: CDR1 MGHRA and CDR2 YSYEKL. V lost 5 bases and J lost 6; bases outside the gene matches: 7. This CDR3 contains 14 residues.

CDR3 nucleotides: TGTGCCAGTAGTATCGTAGACGGCAGCAATCAGCCCCAGCATTTT. It encodes CASSIVDGSNQPQHF. The J gene is TRBJ1-5, the V gene TRBV19; D call uncertain. V lost 3 bases and J 1 base, leaving 10 bases between the germline ends. The CDR3 totals 15 residues. Per germline, CDR1 LNHDA and CDR2 SQIVND (reference sequence).

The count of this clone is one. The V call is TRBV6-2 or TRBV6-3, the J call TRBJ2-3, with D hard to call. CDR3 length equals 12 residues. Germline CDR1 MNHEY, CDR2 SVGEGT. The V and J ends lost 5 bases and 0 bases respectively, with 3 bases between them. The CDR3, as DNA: TGTGCCAGCAGTGACAGCACAGATACGCAGTATTTT. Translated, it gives CASSDSTDTQYF.

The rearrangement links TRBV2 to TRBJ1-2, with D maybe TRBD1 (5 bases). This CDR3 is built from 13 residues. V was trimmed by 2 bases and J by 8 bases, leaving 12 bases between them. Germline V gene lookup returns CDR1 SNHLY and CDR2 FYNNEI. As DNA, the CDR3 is TGTGCCAGCAGTGAATGGGGGGAAGTAGGCTACACCTTC. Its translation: CASSEWGEVGYTF.

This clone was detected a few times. The CDR3 protein is CASSERGGKNEQFF. The CDR3 nucleotides read TGTGCCAGCAGTGAGCGGGGGGGCAAGAATGAGCAGTTCTTC. V and J are TRBV5-4 and TRBJ2-1, with 10 bases that match TRBD2. J was trimmed by 7 bases and V by 5 bases; bases with no gene match: 6. This CDR3 is 14 amino acids long. Germline V lookup: CDR1 SGHNT, CDR2 YYREEE (reference sequence).